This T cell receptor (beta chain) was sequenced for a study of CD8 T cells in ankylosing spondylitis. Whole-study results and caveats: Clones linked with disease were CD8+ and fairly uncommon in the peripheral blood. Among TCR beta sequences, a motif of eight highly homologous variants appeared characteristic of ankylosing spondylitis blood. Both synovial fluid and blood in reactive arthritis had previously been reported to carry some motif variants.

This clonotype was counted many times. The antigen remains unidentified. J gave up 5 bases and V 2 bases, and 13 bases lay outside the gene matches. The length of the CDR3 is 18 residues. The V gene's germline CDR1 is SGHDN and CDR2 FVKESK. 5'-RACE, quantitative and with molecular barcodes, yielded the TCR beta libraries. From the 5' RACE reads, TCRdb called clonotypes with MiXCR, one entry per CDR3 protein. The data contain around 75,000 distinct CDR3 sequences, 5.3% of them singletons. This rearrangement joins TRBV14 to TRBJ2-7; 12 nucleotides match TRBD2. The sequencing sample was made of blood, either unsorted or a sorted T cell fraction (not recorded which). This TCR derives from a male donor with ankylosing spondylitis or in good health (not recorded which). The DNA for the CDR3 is TGTGCCAGCAGCCAAAGACTAGCGGGGGCTGTATCTCTGGACGAGCAGTACTTC. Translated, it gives CASSQRLAGAVSLDEQYF.